This TCR beta chain was recorded in a study of T-cell memory formation after mild COVID-19. In the study overall: TCR clusters were mostly confined to one donor each. General study findings and limits: Several responding clones turned up in pre-infection memory, indicating that cross-reactive memory may have taken part. Balance between CD4 and CD8 was seen in clones contracting day 15 to 85, and a CD4+ lean was seen in later expanders.

In this sample, this clonotype turned up a few times. The target antigen is unknown. MiXCR was run by TCRdb on the 5' RACE reads, yielding one entry per CDR3 protein. The repertoire holds tens of thousands of distinct CDR3 sequences, with around 6.1% as singletons. Source material: PBMCs or a T cell subset sorted from them (not recorded which). This receptor was obtained from an adult who had mild COVID-19 (a few samples of this study predate the infection). Cell type and time point are not known.

CDR3 coding DNA: TGTGCCAGCAGCTCGGGACAGTCGACGGGAGCTTTCTTT. As protein: CASSSGQSTGAFF. The rearrangement joins TRBV7-6 to TRBJ1-1; 7 bases line up with TRBD1. Looked up from germline, CDR1 is SGHVS and CDR2 is FNYEAQ. The CDR3 spans 13 residues. After removal of 4 bases from V and 10 bases from J, the junction contained 9 bases not matched to a gene.